This TCR beta chain was profiled in a study of cytomegalovirus exposure and HLA in healthy donors. Findings of the study overall: HLA-A and HLA-B allele assignments for most subjects were reportedly predicted accurately using TCR beta sequences. CMV antigen specificity of three CMV-associated chains was confirmed in vitro.

With 60 Vbeta and 13 Jbeta primers, the PCR was carried out. Only in-frame clones appear in the TCRdb table, and some are missing; sequencing was by immunoSEQ multiplex PCR. The table includes 150,000 to 200,000 clones, 81% detected once. This clone has more than one count but fewer than ten. Antigen specificity is unknown. This TCR came from a man between 18 and 29 years old in good health and CMV-seronegative. The material sequenced was PBMCs.

The CDR3 DNA reads as TGTGCCAGCAGTTTTCAGGACAGCTATGGCTACACCTTC. Translation gives CASSFQDSYGYTF. The genes are TRBV27 and TRBJ1-2, with a weak D call TRBD1 (6 bases). Germline V gene lookup returns CDR1 MNHEY and CDR2 SMNVEV (reference sequence). Trimming cost V 3 bases and J 4 bases, with 9 bases left between them. The CDR3 loop spans 13 amino acids.